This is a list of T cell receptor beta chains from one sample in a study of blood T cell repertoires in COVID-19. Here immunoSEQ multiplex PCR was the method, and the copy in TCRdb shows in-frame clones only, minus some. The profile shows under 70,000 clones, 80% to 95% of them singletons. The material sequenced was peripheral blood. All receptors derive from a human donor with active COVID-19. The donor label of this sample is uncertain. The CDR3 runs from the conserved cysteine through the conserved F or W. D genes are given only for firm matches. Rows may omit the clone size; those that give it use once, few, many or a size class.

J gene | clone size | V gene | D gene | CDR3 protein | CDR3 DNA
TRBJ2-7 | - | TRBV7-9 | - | CASSLKGSYEQYF | TGTGCCAGCAGCTTAAAGGGGTCGTACGAGCAGTACTTC
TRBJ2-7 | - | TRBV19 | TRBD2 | CASSAAGGSSYEQYF | TGTGCCAGTAGTGCCGCCGGCGGGAGCTCCTACGAGCAGTACTTC
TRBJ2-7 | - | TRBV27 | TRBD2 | CASSSYLAGEVGEQYF | TGTGCCAGCAGTTCCTACCTGGCGGGAGAAGTCGGCGAGCAGTACTTC
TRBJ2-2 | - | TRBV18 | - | CASSSTSGNTGELFF | TGTGCCAGCTCGTCCACGTCCGGGAACACCGGGGAGCTGTTTTTT
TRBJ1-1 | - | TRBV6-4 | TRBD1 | CASSKSDRGLNTEAFF | TGTGCCAGCAGCAAATCCGACAGGGGACTGAACACTGAAGCTTTCTTT
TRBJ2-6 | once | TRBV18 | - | CASSTTPGNSGANVLTF | TGTGCCAGCTCAACAACTCCAGGGAACTCTGGGGCCAACGTCCTGACTTTC
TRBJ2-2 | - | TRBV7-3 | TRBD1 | CASSLRGQLNTGELFF | TGTGCCAGCAGCTTAAGGGGACAGCTGAACACCGGGGAGCTGTTTTTT
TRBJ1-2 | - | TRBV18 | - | CASSPTKDSYGYTF | TGTGCCAGCTCACCGACGAAGGACTCGTATGGCTACACCTTC
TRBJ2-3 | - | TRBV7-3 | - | CASSRQGGLADTQYF | TGTGCCAGCAGCCGTCAGGGAGGTTTGGCAGATACGCAGTATTTT
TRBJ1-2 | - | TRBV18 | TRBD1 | CASSPRQGENYGYTF | TGTGCCAGCTCACCACGCCAGGGGGAAAACTATGGCTACACCTTC
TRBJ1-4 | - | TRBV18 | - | CASSPPGSGPNEKLFF | TGTGCCAGCTCACCACCCGGATCAGGGCCTAATGAAAAACTGTTTTTT
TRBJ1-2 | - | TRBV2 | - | CASSPYDRLTNYGYTF | TGTGCCAGCAGTCCGTACGACAGGCTTACTAACTATGGCTACACCTTC
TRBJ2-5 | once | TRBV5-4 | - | CASSLGGGAETQYF | TGTGCCAGCAGTCTAGGTGGGGGGGCTGAGACCCAGTACTTC
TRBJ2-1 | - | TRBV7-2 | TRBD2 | CASSFGGVLYNEQFF | TGTGCCAGCAGCTTCGGGGGGGTTTTATACAATGAGCAGTTCTTC
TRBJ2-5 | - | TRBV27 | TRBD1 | CASSFTHSLPGQQETQYF | TGTGCCAGCAGTTTTACCCACTCGCTCCCGGGACAGCAAGAGACCCAGTACTTC
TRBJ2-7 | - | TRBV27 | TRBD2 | CASSSGTSGRVYEQYF | TGTGCCAGCAGCAGCGGGACTAGCGGGAGAGTTTACGAGCAGTACTTC
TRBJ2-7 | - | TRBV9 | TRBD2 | CASSARAGAISYEQYF | TGTGCCAGCAGCGCAAGAGCGGGAGCCATATCCTACGAGCAGTACTTC
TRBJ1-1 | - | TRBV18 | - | CASSLKRGIVNTEAFF | TGTGCCAGCTCACTTAAACGGGGGATTGTGAACACTGAAGCTTTCTTT
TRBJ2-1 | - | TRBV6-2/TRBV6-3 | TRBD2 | CASSYSIEGGYEQFF | TGTGCCAGCAGTTACTCGATCGAGGGAGGGTACGAGCAGTTCTTC
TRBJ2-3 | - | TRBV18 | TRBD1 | CASSPKGQGADTQYF | TGTGCCAGCTCCCCAAAGGGACAGGGGGCGGATACGCAGTATTTT
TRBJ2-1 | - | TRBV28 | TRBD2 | CASSQREVSYNEQFF | TGTGCCAGCAGTCAGCGGGAGGTCTCCTACAATGAGCAGTTCTTC
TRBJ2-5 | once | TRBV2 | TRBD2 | CASRGLAGGSETQYF | TGTGCCAGCAGAGGACTAGCGGGGGGCTCGGAGACCCAGTACTTC
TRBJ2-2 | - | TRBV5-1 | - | CASSSSLADLNTGELFF | TGCGCCAGCAGTTCCTCTTTAGCGGACCTGAACACCGGGGAGCTGTTTTTT
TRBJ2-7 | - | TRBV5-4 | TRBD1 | CASSLAPGQRFTYEQYF | TGTGCCAGCAGCTTGGCCCCGGGACAGCGTTTCACCTACGAGCAGTACTTC
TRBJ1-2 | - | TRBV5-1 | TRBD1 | CASSETGKAPYGYTF | TGCGCCAGCAGCGAGACAGGGAAAGCCCCCTATGGCTACACCTTC
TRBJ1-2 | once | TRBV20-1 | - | CSASRDTYGYTF | TGCAGTGCTAGTCGGGATACCTATGGCTACACCTTC
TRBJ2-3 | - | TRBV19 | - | CASSIQAYSTDTQYF | TGTGCCAGTAGTATACAGGCCTACAGCACAGATACGCAGTATTTT
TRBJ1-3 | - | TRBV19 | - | CASSIVQASGNTIYF | TGTGCCAGTAGTATAGTGCAGGCCTCTGGAAACACCATATATTTT
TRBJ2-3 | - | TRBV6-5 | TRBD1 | CASSITGGSTDTQYF | TGTGCCAGCAGCATAACAGGGGGCAGCACAGATACGCAGTATTTT
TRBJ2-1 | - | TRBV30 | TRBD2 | CAWSVPQLGTSLRSYNEQFF | TGTGCCTGGAGTGTACCACAGTTAGGGACTAGCCTACGCTCCTACAATGAGCAGTTCTTC
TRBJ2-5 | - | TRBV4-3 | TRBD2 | CASSQDPAGAPRETQYF | TGCGCCAGCAGCCAAGATCCAGCGGGGGCCCCCCGGGAGACCCAGTACTTC
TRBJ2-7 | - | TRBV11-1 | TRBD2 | CASSSSAGGLSYEQYF | TGTGCCAGCAGCTCTAGCGCGGGGGGCCTCTCCTACGAGCAGTACTTC
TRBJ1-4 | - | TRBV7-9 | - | CASSLARQAGGLEEKLFF | TGTGCCAGCAGCTTAGCGCGACAGGCCGGAGGCCTGGAAGAAAAACTGTTTTTT
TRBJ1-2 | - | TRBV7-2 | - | CASSTRQSSYGYTF | TGTGCCAGCAGCACTCGACAGAGCTCCTATGGCTACACCTTC
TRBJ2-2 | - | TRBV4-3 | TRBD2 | CASSQSTSGGYTGELFF | TGCGCCAGCAGCCAATCCACTAGCGGGGGATACACCGGGGAGCTGTTTTTT
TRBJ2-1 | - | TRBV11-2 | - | CASSSLHRFMEGEQFF | TGTGCCAGCAGCTCATTACACCGATTTATGGAGGGTGAGCAGTTCTTC
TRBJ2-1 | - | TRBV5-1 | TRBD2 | CASSLSLAGGLNEQFF | TGCGCCAGCAGCTTGAGTCTAGCGGGAGGTCTTAATGAGCAGTTCTTC
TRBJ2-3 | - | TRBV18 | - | CASSLADTQYF | TGTGCCAGCTCACTAGCAGATACGCAGTATTTT
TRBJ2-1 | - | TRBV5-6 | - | CASSSLDMLGHNEQFF | TGTGCCAGCAGCTCTTTGGACATGTTGGGGCACAATGAGCAGTTCTTC
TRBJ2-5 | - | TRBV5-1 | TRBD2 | CASSLGLAGEVVGETQYF | TGCGCCAGCAGCTTGGGACTAGCGGGAGAAGTAGTGGGGGAGACCCAGTACTTC
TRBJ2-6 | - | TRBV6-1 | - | CASSEPVSGANVLTF | TGTGCCAGCAGTGAACCCGTTTCCGGGGCCAACGTCCTGACTTTC
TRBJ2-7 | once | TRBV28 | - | CATRSYEQYF | TGTGCCACTCGGAGCTACGAGCAGTACTTC
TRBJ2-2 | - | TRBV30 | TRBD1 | CAWSVLDRDNTGELFF | TGTGCCTGGAGTGTGCTGGACAGGGACAACACCGGGGAGCTGTTTTTT
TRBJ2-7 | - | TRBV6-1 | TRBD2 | CASSEVLAGDEQYF | TGTGCCAGCAGTGAGGTACTAGCGGGAGACGAGCAGTACTTC
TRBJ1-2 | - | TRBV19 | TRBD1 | CASAFRTGNYGYTF | TGTGCCAGTGCCTTTCGGACAGGGAACTATGGCTACACCTTC
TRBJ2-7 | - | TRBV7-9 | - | CASSPNLAETYEQYF | TGTGCCAGCAGCCCGAACCTAGCCGAGACCTACGAGCAGTACTTC
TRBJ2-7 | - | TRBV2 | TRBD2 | CASSDPRLAGGPLKPYEQYF | TGTGCCAGCAGTGATCCCCGACTAGCGGGAGGGCCACTGAAGCCCTACGAGCAGTACTTC
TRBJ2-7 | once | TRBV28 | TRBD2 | CASSKPGRAYEQYF | TGTGCCAGCAGTAAACCCGGGAGGGCCTACGAGCAGTACTTC
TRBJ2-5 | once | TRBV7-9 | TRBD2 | CASSLASGGQETQYF | TGTGCCAGCAGCTTAGCTAGCGGGGGGCAAGAGACCCAGTACTTC
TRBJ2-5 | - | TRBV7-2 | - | CASSSGAKETQYF | TGTGCCAGCAGCTCGGGAGCAAAAGAGACCCAGTACTTC
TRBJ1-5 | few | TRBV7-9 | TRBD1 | CASSPDPNRGYQPQHF | TGTGCCAGCAGTCCTGACCCCAACAGGGGATATCAGCCCCAGCATTTT
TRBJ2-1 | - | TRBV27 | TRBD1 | CASGQGAVEQFF | TGTGCCAGCGGACAGGGGGCTGTTGAGCAGTTCTTC
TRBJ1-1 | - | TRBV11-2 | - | CASSAIGTTHLF | TGTGCCAGCAGCGCGATCGGGACAACGCATCTCTTT
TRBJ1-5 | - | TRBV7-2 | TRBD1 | CASSFGQGNQPQHF | TGTGCCAGCAGCTTCGGACAGGGCAATCAGCCCCAGCATTTT
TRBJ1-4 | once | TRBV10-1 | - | CASTGKGSSGELFF | TGCGCCAGCACCGGGAAAGGCTCCTCGGGGGAACTGTTTTTT
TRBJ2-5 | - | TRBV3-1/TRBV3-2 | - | CASSQVGPTQYF | TGTGCCAGCAGCCAAGTGGGGCCGACCCAGTACTTC
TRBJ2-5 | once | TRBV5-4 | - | CASSPPGWGTTKTQYF | TGTGCCAGCAGCCCTCCCGGGTGGGGGACAACTAAGACCCAGTACTTC
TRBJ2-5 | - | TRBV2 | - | CASRRVGETQYF | TGTGCCAGCCGCAGGGTTGGGGAGACCCAGTACTTC